This TCR beta chain was recorded in a study of CD8 T cells in Susac syndrome. The CDR3 is 13 residues long. Germline V gene sequence: CDR1 SQVTM, CDR2 ANQGSEA. Trimming pared 4 bases from V and 0 bases from J, leaving 9 bases between. RNA, at about 0.5 to 1 ug, was reverse transcribed with random hexamers. TCRdb analysed the immunoSEQ multiplex PCR reads with MiXCR anew, one entry per CDR3 protein. The table lists about 210,000 distinct CDR3 sequences, roughly 94% of them singletons. What was sequenced was CD4+ T cells from PBMCs. The TCR was taken from a human donor with multiple sclerosis. The chain joins TRBV29-1 to TRBJ1-1; the D gene is possibly TRBD1 (5 bases). The CDR3 is CSVVGGVNTEAFF. CDR3 DNA sequence: TGCAGCGTTGTTGGGGGGGTGAACACTGAAGCTTTCTTT.